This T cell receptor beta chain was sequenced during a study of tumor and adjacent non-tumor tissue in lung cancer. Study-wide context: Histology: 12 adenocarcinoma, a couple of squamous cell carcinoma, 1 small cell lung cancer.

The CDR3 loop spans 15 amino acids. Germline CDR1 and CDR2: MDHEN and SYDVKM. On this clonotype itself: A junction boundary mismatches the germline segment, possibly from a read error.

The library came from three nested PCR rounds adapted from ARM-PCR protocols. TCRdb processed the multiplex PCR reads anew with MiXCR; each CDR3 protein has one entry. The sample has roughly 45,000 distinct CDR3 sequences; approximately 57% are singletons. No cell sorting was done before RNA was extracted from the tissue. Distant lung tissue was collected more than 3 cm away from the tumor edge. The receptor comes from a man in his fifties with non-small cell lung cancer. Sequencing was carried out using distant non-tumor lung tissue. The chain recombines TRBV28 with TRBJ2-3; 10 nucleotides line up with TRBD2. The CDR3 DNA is TGTGTCAGCAGTTTACTAGCGGGGAGTATAGATACGCAGTATTTT. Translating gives CVSSLLAGSIDTQYF.